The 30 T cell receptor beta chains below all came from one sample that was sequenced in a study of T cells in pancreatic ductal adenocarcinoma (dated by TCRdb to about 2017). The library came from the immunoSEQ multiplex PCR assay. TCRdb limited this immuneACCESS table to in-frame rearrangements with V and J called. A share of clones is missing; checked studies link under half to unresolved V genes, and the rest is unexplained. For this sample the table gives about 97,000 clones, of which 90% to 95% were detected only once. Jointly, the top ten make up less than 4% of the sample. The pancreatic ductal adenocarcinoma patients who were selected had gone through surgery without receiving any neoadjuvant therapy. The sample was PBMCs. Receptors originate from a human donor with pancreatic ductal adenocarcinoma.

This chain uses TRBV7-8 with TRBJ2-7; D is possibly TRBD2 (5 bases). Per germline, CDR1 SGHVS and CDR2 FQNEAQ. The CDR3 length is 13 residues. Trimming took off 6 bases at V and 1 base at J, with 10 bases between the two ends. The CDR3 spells CASSRGGSYEQYF. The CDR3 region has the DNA TGTGCCAGCAGTCGGGGTGGGTCCTACGAGCAGTACTTC.

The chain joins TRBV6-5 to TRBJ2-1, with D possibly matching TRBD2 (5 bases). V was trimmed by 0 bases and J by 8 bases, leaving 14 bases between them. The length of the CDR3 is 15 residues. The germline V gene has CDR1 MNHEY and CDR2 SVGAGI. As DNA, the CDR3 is TGTGCCAGCAGTTACTCCCTAGAGGGTACCCATGAGCAGTTCTTC. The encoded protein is CASSYSLEGTHEQFF.

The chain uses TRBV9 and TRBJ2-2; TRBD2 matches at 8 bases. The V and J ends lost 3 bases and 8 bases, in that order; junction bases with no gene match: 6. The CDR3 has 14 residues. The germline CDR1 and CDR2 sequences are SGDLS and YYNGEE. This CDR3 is CASSAGLARGELFF. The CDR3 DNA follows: TGTGCCAGCAGCGCAGGACTAGCCAGGGGGGAGCTGTTTTTT.

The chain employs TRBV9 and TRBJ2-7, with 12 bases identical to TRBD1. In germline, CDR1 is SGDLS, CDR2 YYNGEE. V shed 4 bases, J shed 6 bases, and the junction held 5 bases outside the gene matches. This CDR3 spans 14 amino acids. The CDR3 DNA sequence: TGTGCCAGCAGCCCCGGGACAGGGGGCCTCGAGCAGTACTTC. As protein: CASSPGTGGLEQYF.

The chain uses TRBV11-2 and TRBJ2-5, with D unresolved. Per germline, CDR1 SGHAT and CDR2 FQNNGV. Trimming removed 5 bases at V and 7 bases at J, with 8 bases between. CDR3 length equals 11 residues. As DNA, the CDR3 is TGTGCCAGCAGCATCCTAGGGACCCAGTACTTC. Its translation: CASSILGTQYF.

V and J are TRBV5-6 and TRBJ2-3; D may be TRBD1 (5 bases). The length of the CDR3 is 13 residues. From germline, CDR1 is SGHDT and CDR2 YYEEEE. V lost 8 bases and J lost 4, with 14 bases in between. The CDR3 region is CARRTAQADTQYF. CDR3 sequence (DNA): TGTGCCAGGCGGACGGCACAGGCAGATACGCAGTATTTT.

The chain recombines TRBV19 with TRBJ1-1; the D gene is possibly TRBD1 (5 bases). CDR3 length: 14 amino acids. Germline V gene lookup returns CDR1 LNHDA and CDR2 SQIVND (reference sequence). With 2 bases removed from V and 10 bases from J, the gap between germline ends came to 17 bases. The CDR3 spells CASSIQQDSPVAFF. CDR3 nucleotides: TGTGCCAGTAGTATACAACAGGATTCCCCAGTAGCTTTCTTT.

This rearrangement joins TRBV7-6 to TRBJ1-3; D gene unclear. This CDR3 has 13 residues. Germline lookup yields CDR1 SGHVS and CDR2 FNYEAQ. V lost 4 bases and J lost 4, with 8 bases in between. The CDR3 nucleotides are TGTGCCAGCAGCTCTGGGAGGGGAAACACCATATATTTT. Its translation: CASSSGRGNTIYF.

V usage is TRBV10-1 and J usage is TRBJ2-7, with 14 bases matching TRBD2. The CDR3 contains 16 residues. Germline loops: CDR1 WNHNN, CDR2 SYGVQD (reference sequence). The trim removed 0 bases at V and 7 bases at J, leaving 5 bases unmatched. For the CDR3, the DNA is TGCGCCAGCAGTGAGTCCGGACTAGCGGGAGGTAGGGAGCAGTACTTC. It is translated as CASSESGLAGGREQYF.

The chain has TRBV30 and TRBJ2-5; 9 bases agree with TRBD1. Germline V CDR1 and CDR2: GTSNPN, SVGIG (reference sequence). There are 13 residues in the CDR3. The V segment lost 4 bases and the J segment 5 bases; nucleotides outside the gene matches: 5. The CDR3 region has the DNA TGTGCCTGGACCTGGACAGGGGCTGAGACCCAGTACTTC. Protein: CAWTWTGAETQYF.

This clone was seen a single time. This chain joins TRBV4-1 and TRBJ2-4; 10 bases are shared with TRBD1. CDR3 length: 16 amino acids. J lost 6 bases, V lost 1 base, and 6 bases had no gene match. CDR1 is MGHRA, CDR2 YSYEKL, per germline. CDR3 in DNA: TGCGCCAGCAGCCAAGCTTTCTGGGACAGGGGAAACATTCAGTACTTC. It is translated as CASSQAFWDRGNIQYF.

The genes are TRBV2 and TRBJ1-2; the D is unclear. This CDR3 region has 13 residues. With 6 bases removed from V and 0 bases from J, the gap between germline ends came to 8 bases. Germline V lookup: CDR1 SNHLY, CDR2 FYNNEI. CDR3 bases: TGTGCCAGCAGGTCACAGACTAACTATGGCTACACCTTC. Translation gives CASRSQTNYGYTF.

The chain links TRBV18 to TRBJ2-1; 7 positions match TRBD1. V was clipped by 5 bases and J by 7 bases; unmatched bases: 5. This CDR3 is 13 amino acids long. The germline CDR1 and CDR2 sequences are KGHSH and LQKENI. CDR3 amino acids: CASSRTGGNEQFF. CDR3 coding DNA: TGTGCCAGCTCAAGGACAGGCGGGAATGAGCAGTTCTTC. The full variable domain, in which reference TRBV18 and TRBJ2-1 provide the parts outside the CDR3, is NAGVMQNPRHLVRRRGQEARLRCSPMKGHSHVYWYRQLPEEGLKFMVYLQKENIIDESGMPKERFSAEFPKEGPSILRIQQVVRGDSAAYFCASSRTGGNEQFFGPGTRLTVL.

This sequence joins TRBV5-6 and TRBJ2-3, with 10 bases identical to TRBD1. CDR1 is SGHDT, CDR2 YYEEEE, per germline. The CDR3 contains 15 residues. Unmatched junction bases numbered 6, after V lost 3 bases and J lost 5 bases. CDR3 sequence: CASSWRTGGGDTQYF. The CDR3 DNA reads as TGTGCCAGCAGCTGGCGGACAGGGGGAGGAGATACGCAGTATTTT.

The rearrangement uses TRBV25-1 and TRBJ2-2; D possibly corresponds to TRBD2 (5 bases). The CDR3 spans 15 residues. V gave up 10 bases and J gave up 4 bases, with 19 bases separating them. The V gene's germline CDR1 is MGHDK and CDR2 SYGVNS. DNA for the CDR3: TGTGCCACCGGTGGCCGGGGTGGTTTCACCGGGGAGCTGTTTTTT. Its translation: CATGGRGGFTGELFF.

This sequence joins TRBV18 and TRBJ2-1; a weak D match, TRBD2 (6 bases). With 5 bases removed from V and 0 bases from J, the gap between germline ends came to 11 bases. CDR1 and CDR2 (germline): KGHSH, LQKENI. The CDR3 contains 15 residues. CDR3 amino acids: CASSVSGVSYNEQFF. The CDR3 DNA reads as TGTGCCAGCTCAGTTAGCGGAGTCTCCTACAATGAGCAGTTCTTC.

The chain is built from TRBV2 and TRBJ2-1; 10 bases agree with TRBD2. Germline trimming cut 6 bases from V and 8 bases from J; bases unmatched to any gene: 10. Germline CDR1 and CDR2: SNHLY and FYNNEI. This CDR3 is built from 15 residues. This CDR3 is CASSLLAGVSYEQFF. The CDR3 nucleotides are TGTGCCAGCAGCCTTCTAGCGGGAGTTTCTTATGAGCAGTTCTTC.

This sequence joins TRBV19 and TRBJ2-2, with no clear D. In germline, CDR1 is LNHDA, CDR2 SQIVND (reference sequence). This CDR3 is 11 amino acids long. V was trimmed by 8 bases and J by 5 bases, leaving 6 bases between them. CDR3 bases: TGTGCCAGTCGGTATACCGGGGAGCTGTTTTTT. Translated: CASRYTGELFF.

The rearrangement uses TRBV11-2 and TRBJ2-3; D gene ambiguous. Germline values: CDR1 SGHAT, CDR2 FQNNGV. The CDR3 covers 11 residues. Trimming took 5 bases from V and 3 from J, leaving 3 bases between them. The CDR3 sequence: CASSPTDTQYF. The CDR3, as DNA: TGTGCCAGCAGCCCGACAGATACGCAGTATTTT.

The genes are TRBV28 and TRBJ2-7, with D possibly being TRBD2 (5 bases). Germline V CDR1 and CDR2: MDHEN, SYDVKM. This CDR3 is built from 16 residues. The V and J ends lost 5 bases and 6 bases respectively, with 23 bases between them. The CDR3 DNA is TGTGCCAGCAGTCTCCCCACGGGAATAAATAGCGCCGAGCAGTACTTC. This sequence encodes CASSLPTGINSAEQYF.

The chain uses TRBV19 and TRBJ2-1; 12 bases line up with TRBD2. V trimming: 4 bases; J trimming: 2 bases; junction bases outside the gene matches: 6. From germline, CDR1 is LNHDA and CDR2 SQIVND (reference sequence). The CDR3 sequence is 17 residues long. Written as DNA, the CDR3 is TGTGCCAGTAGTAATCTAGCGGGAGGGCCAACCTACAATGAGCAGTTCTTC. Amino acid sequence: CASSNLAGGPTYNEQFF. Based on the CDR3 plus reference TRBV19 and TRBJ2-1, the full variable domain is DGGITQSPKYLFRKEGQNVTLSCEQNLNHDAMYWYRQDPGQGLRLIYYSQIVNDFQKGDIAEGYSVSREKKESFPLTVTSAQKNPTAFYLCASSNLAGGPTYNEQFFGPGTRLTVL.

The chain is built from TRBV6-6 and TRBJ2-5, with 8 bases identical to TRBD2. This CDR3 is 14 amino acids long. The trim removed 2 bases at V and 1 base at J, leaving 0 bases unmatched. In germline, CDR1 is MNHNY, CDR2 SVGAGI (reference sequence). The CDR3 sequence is CASSYTSGQETQYF. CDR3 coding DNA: TGTGCCAGCAGTTACACTAGCGGCCAAGAGACCCAGTACTTC.

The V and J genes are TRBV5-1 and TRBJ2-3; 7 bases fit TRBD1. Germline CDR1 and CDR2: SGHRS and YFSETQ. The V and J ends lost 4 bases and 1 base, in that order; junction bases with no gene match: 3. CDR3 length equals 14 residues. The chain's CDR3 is CASSLDRGTDTQYF. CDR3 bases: TGCGCCAGCAGCCTTGACAGGGGCACAGATACGCAGTATTTT.

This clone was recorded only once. Here the CDR3 reads CASSGSREAFF. The CDR3 DNA follows: TGTGCCAGTAGTGGTAGTCGTGAAGCTTTCTTT. The V and J genes are TRBV19 and TRBJ1-1; no clear D gene. Germline lookup yields CDR1 LNHDA and CDR2 SQIVND (reference sequence). The V end lost 5 bases, the J end lost 7 bases, and 8 bases lay between the germline ends. CDR3 length: 11 amino acids. Full variable domain (missing parts from reference TRBV19 and TRBJ1-1): DGGITQSPKYLFRKEGQNVTLSCEQNLNHDAMYWYRQDPGQGLRLIYYSQIVNDFQKGDIAEGYSVSREKKESFPLTVTSAQKNPTAFYLCASSGSREAFFGQGTRLTVV.

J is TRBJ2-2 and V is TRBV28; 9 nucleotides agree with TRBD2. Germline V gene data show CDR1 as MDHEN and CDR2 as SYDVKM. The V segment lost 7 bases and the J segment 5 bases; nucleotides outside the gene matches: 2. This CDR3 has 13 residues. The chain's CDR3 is CASTLAGTGELFF. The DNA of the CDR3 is TGTGCCAGCACCCTAGCGGGGACCGGGGAGCTGTTTTTT.

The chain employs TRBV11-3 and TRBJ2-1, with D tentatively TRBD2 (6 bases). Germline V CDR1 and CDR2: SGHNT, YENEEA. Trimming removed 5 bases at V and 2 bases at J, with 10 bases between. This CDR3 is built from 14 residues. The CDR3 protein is CASSPGGPYNEQFF. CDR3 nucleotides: TGTGCCAGCAGCCCCGGAGGGCCCTACAATGAGCAGTTCTTC.

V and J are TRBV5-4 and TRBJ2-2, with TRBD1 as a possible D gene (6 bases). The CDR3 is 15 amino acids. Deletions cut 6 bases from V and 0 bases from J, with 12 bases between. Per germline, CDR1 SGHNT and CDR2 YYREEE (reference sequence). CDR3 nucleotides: TGTGCCAGCACGCGGACAGCCGCGAACACCGGGGAGCTGTTTTTT. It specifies CASTRTAANTGELFF.

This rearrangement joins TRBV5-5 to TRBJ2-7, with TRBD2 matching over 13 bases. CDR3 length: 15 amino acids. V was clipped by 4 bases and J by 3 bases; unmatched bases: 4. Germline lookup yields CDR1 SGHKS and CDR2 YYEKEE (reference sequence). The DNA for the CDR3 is TGTGCCAGCAGCCCAAGGACTAGCGGGAGCTACGAGCAGTACTTC. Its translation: CASSPRTSGSYEQYF. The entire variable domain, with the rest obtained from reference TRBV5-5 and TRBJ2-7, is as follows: DAGVTQSPTHLIKTRGQQVTLRCSPISGHKSVSWYQQVLGQGPQFIFQYYEKEERGRGNFPDRFSARQFPNYSSELNVNALLLGDSALYLCASSPRTSGSYEQYFGPGTRLTVT.

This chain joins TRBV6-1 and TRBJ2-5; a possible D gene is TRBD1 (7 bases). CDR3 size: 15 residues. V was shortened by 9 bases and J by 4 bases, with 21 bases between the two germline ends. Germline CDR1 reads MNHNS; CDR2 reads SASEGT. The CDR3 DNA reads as TGTGCCAGTTCGGCCCAGGCAGGGGGAGGAGAGACCCAGTACTTC. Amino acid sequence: CASSAQAGGGETQYF.

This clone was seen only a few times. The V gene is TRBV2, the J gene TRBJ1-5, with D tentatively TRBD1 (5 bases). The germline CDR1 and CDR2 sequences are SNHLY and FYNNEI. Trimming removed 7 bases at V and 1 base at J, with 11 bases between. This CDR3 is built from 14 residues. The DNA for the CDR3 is TGTGCCAGCACCCCGGGACTGAGCAATCAGCCCCAGCATTTT. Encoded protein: CASTPGLSNQPQHF. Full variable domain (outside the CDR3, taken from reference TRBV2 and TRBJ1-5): EPEVTQTPSHQVTQMGQEVILRCVPISNHLYFYWYRQILGQKVEFLVSFYNNEISEKSEIFDDQFSVERPDGSNFTLKIRSTKLEDSAMYFCASTPGLSNQPQHFGDGTRLSIL.